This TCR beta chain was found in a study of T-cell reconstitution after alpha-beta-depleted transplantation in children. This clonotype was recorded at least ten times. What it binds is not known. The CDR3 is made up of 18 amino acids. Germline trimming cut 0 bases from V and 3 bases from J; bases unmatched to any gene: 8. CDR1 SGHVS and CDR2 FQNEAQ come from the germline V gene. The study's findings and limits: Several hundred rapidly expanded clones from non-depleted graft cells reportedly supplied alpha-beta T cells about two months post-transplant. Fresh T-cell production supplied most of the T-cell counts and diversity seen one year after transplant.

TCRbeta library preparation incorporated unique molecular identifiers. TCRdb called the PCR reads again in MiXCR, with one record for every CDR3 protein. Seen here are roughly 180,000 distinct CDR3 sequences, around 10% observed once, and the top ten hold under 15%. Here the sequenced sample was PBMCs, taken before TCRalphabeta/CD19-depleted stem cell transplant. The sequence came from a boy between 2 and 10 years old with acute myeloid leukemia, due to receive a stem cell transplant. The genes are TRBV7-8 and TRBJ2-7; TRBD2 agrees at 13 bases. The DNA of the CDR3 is TGTGCCAGCAGCTTAGCGCCAGGAGGACTAGCGGGAGACTACGAGCAGTACTTC. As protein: CASSLAPGGLAGDYEQYF. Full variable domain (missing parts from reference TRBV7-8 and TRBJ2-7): GAGVSQSPRYKVAKRGQDVALRCDPISGHVSLFWYQQALGQGPEFLTYFQNEAQLDKSGLPSDRFFAERPEGSVSTLKIQRTQQEDSAVYLCASSLAPGGLAGDYEQYFGPGTRLTVT.